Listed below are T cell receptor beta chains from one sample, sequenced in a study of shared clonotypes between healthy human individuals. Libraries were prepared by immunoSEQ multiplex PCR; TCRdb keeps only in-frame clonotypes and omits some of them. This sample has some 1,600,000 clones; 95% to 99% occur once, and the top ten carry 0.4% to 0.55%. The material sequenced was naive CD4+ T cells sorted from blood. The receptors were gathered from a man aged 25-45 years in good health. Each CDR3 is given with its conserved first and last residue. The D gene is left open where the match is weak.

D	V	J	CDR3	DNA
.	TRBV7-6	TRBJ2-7	CASSLGRDYEQYF	TGTGCCAGCAGCTTAGGGCGGGATTACGAGCAGTACTTC
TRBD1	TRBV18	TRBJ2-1	CASSRSGQGDEQFF	TGTGCCAGCTCACGTTCGGGACAGGGAGATGAGCAGTTCTTC
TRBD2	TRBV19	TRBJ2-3	CASRRTSGSFTDTQYF	TGTGCCAGTAGAAGGACTAGCGGGAGTTTCACAGATACGCAGTATTTT
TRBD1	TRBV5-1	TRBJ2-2	CASTSDREYTGELFF	TGCGCCAGCACCTCGGACAGGGAGTACACCGGGGAGCTGTTTTTT
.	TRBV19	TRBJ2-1	CASSIGSGWGEQFF	TGTGCCAGTAGTATTGGGAGCGGATGGGGTGAGCAGTTCTTC
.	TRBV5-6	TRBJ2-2	CASRHNGGPRTGELFF	TGTGCCAGCAGACATAATGGGGGACCCAGAACCGGGGAGCTGTTTTTT
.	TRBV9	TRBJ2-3	CASSVVGWDSDTQYF	TGTGCCAGCAGCGTAGTTGGCTGGGATTCTGATACGCAGTATTTT
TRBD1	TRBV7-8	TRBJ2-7	CASSLVPGGYEQYF	TGTGCCAGCAGCTTAGTCCCAGGGGGCTACGAGCAGTACTTC
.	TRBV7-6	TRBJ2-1	CASSLLLFDEQFF	TGTGCCAGCAGCTTACTACTATTTGATGAGCAGTTCTTC
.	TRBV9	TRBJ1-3	CASSVASSGNTIYF	TGTGCCAGCAGCGTAGCTAGCTCTGGAAACACCATATATTTT
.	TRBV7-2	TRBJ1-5	CASRENSNQPQHF	TGTGCCAGCAGGGAAAATAGCAATCAGCCCCAGCATTTT
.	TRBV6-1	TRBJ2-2	CASSDQVSPNTGELFF	TGTGCCAGCAGTGATCAGGTCTCCCCCAACACCGGGGAGCTGTTTTTT
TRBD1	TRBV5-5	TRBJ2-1	CASSLVGTGYNEQFF	TGTGCCAGCAGCTTGGTGGGGACAGGATACAATGAGCAGTTCTTC
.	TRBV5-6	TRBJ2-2	CASRWAGSYTGELFF	TGTGCCAGCAGATGGGCGGGATCATACACCGGGGAGCTGTTTTTT
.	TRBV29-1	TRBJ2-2	CSVPARGRTGELFF	TGCAGCGTTCCCGCCCGGGGCCGCACCGGGGAGCTGTTTTTT
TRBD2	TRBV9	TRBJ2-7	CASSGYGTSGSQRLYEQYF	TGTGCCAGCAGCGGTTACGGGACTAGCGGAAGCCAGAGATTGTACGAGCAGTACTTC